This TCR beta chain was recovered during a study of control samples from healthy donors and cancer patients. This clone has just one count. V lost 4 bases to trimming and J lost 4 bases, with 13 bases between them. Per germline, CDR1 LGHDT and CDR2 YNNKEL (reference sequence). The length of the CDR3 is 14 residues. Generated by immunoSEQ multiplex PCR, the TCRdb table keeps only in-frame clones and is missing some. Found here are roughly 51,000 clones, 89% of them singletons; the top ten hold 1.6%. The rearrangement links TRBV3-1 (or the pseudogene TRBV3-2) to TRBJ1-2; D gene uncertain. Sequenced material: PBMCs. This receptor was identified in a man in his forties or fifties with colorectal cancer. CDR3 residues: CASSPVGEGYGYTF. DNA for the CDR3: TGTGCCAGCAGCCCAGTCGGAGAAGGCTATGGCTACACCTTC.